What follows are 21 T cell receptor beta chains derived from one specimen sequenced in a study of T cell repertoires in cytomegalovirus infection. Each CDR3 protein is one row after TCRdb ran MiXCR on the reads. The table has roughly 150,000 distinct CDR3 sequences, approximately 17% seen once; the top ten hold approximately 18%. The specimen was CD8+ T cells from PBMCs. These TCRs come from a human donor in good health (CMV status not recorded). Some clones in this sample may be carry-over from other donors' samples.

V is TRBV20-1 and J is TRBJ2-1, with D perhaps matching TRBD1 (6 bases). The V gene's germline CDR1 is DFQATT and CDR2 SNEGSKA (reference sequence). This CDR3 has 13 amino acids. CDR3 bases: TGCAGCGGGGACACCGGGATCGGCAATGAGCAGTTCTTC. The encoded protein is CSGDTGIGNEQFF.

There are a few counts of this clonotype. This chain links TRBV11-2 with TRBJ2-7; tentative D call: TRBD2 (6 bases). Germline V lookup: CDR1 SGHAT, CDR2 FQNNGV. The CDR3 is 17 amino acids. V lost 6 bases to trimming and J lost 4 bases, with 25 bases between them. The CDR3 sequence: CASSLIGTAGRIYEQYF. In DNA, the CDR3 is TGTGCCAGCAGTCTTATAGGGACTGCCGGTCGGATTTACGAGCAGTACTTC.

This chain links TRBV6-6 with TRBJ2-3; 8 nucleotides align to TRBD2. CDR3 length equals 13 residues. Germline V lookup: CDR1 MNHNY, CDR2 SVGAGI (reference sequence). V was clipped by 7 bases and J by 4 bases; unmatched bases: 4. The CDR3 coding sequence is TGTGCCAGCAATGCGGGAGGCCCAGATACGCAGTATTTT. Protein sequence: CASNAGGPDTQYF.

This clonotype was recorded a few times. This chain joins TRBV19 and TRBJ2-1; either TRBD1 or TRBD2 may supply D (5 bases each). Germline loops: CDR1 LNHDA, CDR2 SQIVND (reference sequence). V was cut by 5 bases and J by 5 bases, with 10 bases left in between. This CDR3 is built from 13 residues. DNA for the CDR3: TGTGCCAGTAGTCGCCGGGGACACAATGAGCAGTTCTTC. It yields the protein CASSRRGHNEQFF. Supplemented by reference TRBV19 and TRBJ2-1, the full variable domain reads DGGITQSPKYLFRKEGQNVTLSCEQNLNHDAMYWYRQDPGQGLRLIYYSQIVNDFQKGDIAEGYSVSREKKESFPLTVTSAQKNPTAFYLCASSRRGHNEQFFGPGTRLTVL.

The rearrangement uses TRBV15 and TRBJ2-5, with D perhaps being TRBD1 or TRBD2 (5 bases each). From germline, CDR1 is LNHNV and CDR2 YYDKDF (reference sequence). Trimming removed 6 bases at V and 5 bases at J, with 13 bases between. The CDR3 has 13 residues. CDR3 in DNA: TGTGCCACCAGTATACGGGGCCGGGAGACCCAGTACTTC. This sequence encodes CATSIRGRETQYF. Full variable domain (remainder filled in from reference TRBV15 and TRBJ2-5): DAMVIQNPRYQVTQFGKPVTLSCSQTLNHNVMYWYQQKSSQAPKLLFHYYDKDFNNEADTPDNFQSRRPNTSFCFLDIRSPGLGDTAMYLCATSIRGRETQYFGPGTRLLVL.

The chain employs TRBV6-2 or TRBV6-3 and TRBJ2-1; a possible D gene is TRBD1 (6 bases). The V gene lost 5 bases and the J gene lost 9 bases, with 17 bases spanning the gap. Per germline, CDR1 MNHEY and CDR2 SVGEGT. CDR3 length: 14 residues. CDR3 amino acids: CASSIRPGDGEQFF. As DNA, the CDR3 is TGTGCCAGCAGTATCCGACCAGGGGATGGTGAGCAGTTCTTC.

The sample holds a few counts of this clonotype. V and J are TRBV12-3 or TRBV12-4 and TRBJ1-1; D is possibly TRBD1 (6 bases). This CDR3 has 11 amino acids. Between the trimmed V and J ends, which lost 5 bases and 6 bases, there was a span of 7 bases. CDR3 coding DNA: TGTGCCAGCAGTCAGGGGCCTGAAGCTTTCTTT. Translation: CASSQGPEAFF.

This clonotype was seen a handful of times. V gene TRBV7-9 combines with J gene TRBJ2-7, with D perhaps TRBD1 (5 bases). Germline CDR1 is SEHNR and CDR2 is FQNEAQ (reference sequence). The CDR3 has 16 residues. Trimming took 5 bases from V and 2 from J, leaving 19 bases between them. CDR3 sequence (DNA): TGTGCCAGCAGCGCCCGTAAAGGGGCCGGAGCCTACGAGCAGTACTTC. Residues: CASSARKGAGAYEQYF.

The V gene is TRBV25-1, the J gene TRBJ1-2; 8 bases align to TRBD1. The germline V gene encodes CDR1 MGHDK and CDR2 SYGVNS. This CDR3 contains 13 residues. V gave up 4 bases and J gave up 7 bases; unmatched junction bases: 5. CDR3: CASSGQGAAGYTF. The CDR3 DNA follows: TGTGCCAGCAGTGGCCAGGGGGCAGCTGGCTACACCTTC.

This clonotype turned up a few times. The chain couples TRBV12-3 or TRBV12-4 to TRBJ2-5, with D unresolved. V was pared by 2 bases and J by 5 bases, with 9 bases between. CDR3 length equals 13 residues. The CDR3 here is CASSLYSGETQYF. The CDR3 bases are TGTGCCAGCAGTTTATACTCCGGCGAGACCCAGTACTTC.

This clonotype showed up just a few times. The chain uses TRBV7-2 and TRBJ2-2; D uncertain. Per the germline V gene, CDR1 is SGHTA and CDR2 is FQGNSA. Between the trimmed V and J ends, which lost 5 bases and 4 bases, there was a span of 5 bases. This CDR3 is 12 amino acids long. CDR3 bases: TGTGCCAGCAGCGACTTCACCGGGGAGCTGTTTTTT. This translates into CASSDFTGELFF.

The V and J genes are TRBV7-2 and TRBJ2-1; 9 positions match TRBD2. CDR1 and CDR2 from the germline V gene are SGHTA and FQGNSA. This CDR3 region has 13 residues. The V segment lost 8 bases and the J segment 8 bases; nucleotides outside the gene matches: 7. In DNA form, the CDR3 reads TGTGCCAGCCGACTAGCGGTTGAGTATGAGCAGTTCTTC. This translates into CASRLAVEYEQFF.

With respect to this clonotype: Given a much more abundant clone one base away, this may be a read error. The chain joins TRBV7-2 to TRBJ2-5; possible D gene TRBD2, 6 bases. The germline V gene has CDR1 SGHTA and CDR2 FQGNSA. The CDR3 length is 16 residues. CDR3 in DNA: TGTGCCAGCAGCTTATGGGGGTTCGGAGGGGAAGAGACCCAGCACTTC. Its protein product is CASSLWGFGGEETQHF.

This clonotype was counted ten times or more. The chain combines TRBV7-2 with TRBJ2-7; 12 positions agree with TRBD2. Germline loops: CDR1 SGHTA, CDR2 FQGNSA. V was clipped by 4 bases and J by 5 bases; unmatched bases: 12. The CDR3 is 17 residues long. The CDR3 loop is CASSSHLRLAGVNEQYF. As DNA, the CDR3 is TGTGCCAGCAGCTCACACCTCAGACTAGCGGGAGTAAACGAGCAGTACTTC.

The chain uses TRBV2 and TRBJ2-1, with 11 positions matching TRBD2. Losses at the gene ends were 6 bases for V and 2 bases for J; bases not matched to a gene: 6. This CDR3 has 16 residues. Germline V lookup: CDR1 SNHLY, CDR2 FYNNEI. CDR3 loop: CASRKLTSGAYNEQFF. The CDR3 bases are TGTGCCAGCAGAAAATTGACTAGCGGGGCCTACAATGAGCAGTTCTTC.

The rearrangement uses TRBV28 and TRBJ2-5; D remains ambiguous. V was cut by 8 bases and J by 1 base, with 14 bases left in between. Germline CDR1 and CDR2: MDHEN and SYDVKM. CDR3 length equals 14 residues. The CDR3 DNA is TGTGCCAGCGGGCCTCCTGACACCCAAGAGACCCAGTACTTC. Encoded protein: CASGPPDTQETQYF.

This clonotype occurred a few times. The chain recombines TRBV2 with TRBJ1-4; weak D call: TRBD1 (5 bases). Between the trimmed V and J ends, which lost 7 bases and 8 bases, there was a span of 17 bases. CDR3 length equals 14 residues. The germline V gene has CDR1 SNHLY and CDR2 FYNNEI. CDR3 in amino acids: CASTDRSSQEKLFF. In DNA form, the CDR3 reads TGTGCCAGCACCGACAGATCCAGCCAGGAAAAACTGTTTTTT. The complete variable domain, with remaining parts taken from reference TRBV2 and TRBJ1-4, reads EPEVTQTPSHQVTQMGQEVILRCVPISNHLYFYWYRQILGQKVEFLVSFYNNEISEKSEIFDDQFSVERPDGSNFTLKIRSTKLEDSAMYFCASTDRSSQEKLFFGSGTQLSVL.

This clonotype was seen a few times. The chain uses TRBV5-8 and TRBJ1-6; no firm D call. CDR1 SGHTS and CDR2 YDEGEE come from the germline V gene. The CDR3 length is 12 residues. The V and J ends lost 4 bases and 8 bases respectively, with 7 bases between them. The CDR3 coding sequence is TGTGCCAGCAGCCAAAGGGATTCACCCCTCCACTTT. Residues: CASSQRDSPLHF.

This clonotype occurred a few times. The chain carries TRBV7-9 and TRBJ1-4; TRBD1 is a possible D gene (5 bases). Looked up from germline, CDR1 is SEHNR and CDR2 is FQNEAQ (reference sequence). CDR3 size: 15 residues. V was pared by 7 bases and J by 4 bases, with 16 bases between. The DNA for the CDR3 is TGTGCCAGCACCCGCGGCGGGGACCTTAATGAAAAACTGTTTTTT. This codes for CASTRGGDLNEKLFF.

This clonotype turned up a few times. The V gene is TRBV28, the J gene TRBJ1-1, with D uncertain. V was pared by 3 bases and J by 3 bases, with 8 bases between. There are 13 residues in the CDR3. Per the germline V gene, CDR1 is MDHEN and CDR2 is SYDVKM. This chain's CDR3 is CASSFQRYTEAFF. DNA of the CDR3: TGTGCCAGCAGTTTTCAGAGGTACACTGAAGCTTTCTTT.

In its sample, this clonotype was seen many times. V usage is TRBV7-9 and J usage is TRBJ1-2; 9 bases align to TRBD1. Germline CDR1 and CDR2: SEHNR and FQNEAQ (reference sequence). The CDR3 is 15 residues long. J was trimmed by 6 bases and V by 1 base; bases with no gene match: 6. The CDR3 bases are TGTGCCAGCAGCTTAGGGACAGGGGTAATGGATGGCTACACCTTC. As protein: CASSLGTGVMDGYTF.